This T cell receptor beta chain stems from a study of breast tumors, draining lymph nodes, adjacent tissues. From the multiplex PCR reads, TCRdb called clonotypes with MiXCR, one entry per CDR3 protein. The repertoire holds 17,000 or so distinct CDR3 sequences, roughly 43% seen once, with approximately 21% in the top ten. This clonotype occurred once. Its cognate antigen is unknown. Notes on the study in general: Data fit most tumor T cells coming from lymph node, expanding in tumor.

The clonotype originates from a female donor with breast cancer. Some clones in this sample may be carry-over from other donors' samples. Specimen: breast tumor tissue.

The DNA of the CDR3 is TGTGCCAGCAGCTTATTTTGGGCAGGGAGCTATGGCTACACCTTC. It codes for CASSLFWAGSYGYTF. J is TRBJ1-2 and V is TRBV7-9; TRBD1 is a possible D gene (5 bases). Germline loops: CDR1 SEHNR, CDR2 FQNEAQ (reference sequence). The CDR3 consists of 15 residues. The germline V and J ends were trimmed by 2 bases and 4 bases, with 14 bases remaining between them.